Presented here are 8 T cell receptor beta chains from one specimen sequenced in a study of T cell changes during pregnancy in multiple sclerosis. The repertoire was sequenced with immunoSEQ multiplex PCR; TCRdb's copy has only in-frame clones and lacks some. The sample has around 130,000 clones, around 95% seen once. The sequencing here drew on peripheral blood, taken after pregnancy. These receptors originate from a female donor with multiple sclerosis, enrolled in a pregnancy study.

CDR3 residues: CSVGILRDRGSNEQFF. The CDR3, as DNA: TGCAGCGTTGGCATCCTCCGGGACAGGGGTTCAAATGAGCAGTTCTTC. The rearrangement joins TRBV29-1 to TRBJ2-1; 10 positions match TRBD1. The CDR3 loop spans 16 amino acids. The V gene's germline CDR1 is SQVTM and CDR2 ANQGSEA. V lost 4 bases to trimming and J lost 7 bases; unmatched junction nucleotides: 13.

The chain recombines TRBV7-6 with TRBJ2-7; 11 nucleotides agree with TRBD2. CDR3 length: 15 residues. In germline, CDR1 is SGHVS, CDR2 FNYEAQ. Germline trimming cut 8 bases from V and 7 bases from J; bases unmatched to any gene: 13. The CDR3 region has the DNA TGTGCCAGCTCTCGGGAACTAGCGGGAGTCGGAGAGCAGTACTTC. Its protein product is CASSRELAGVGEQYF.

CDR3 residues: CASSFQKGVADTQYF. Here the CDR3 DNA reads TGCGCCAGCAGCTTCCAAAAGGGAGTAGCAGATACGCAGTATTTT. The chain carries TRBV5-1 and TRBJ2-3; D perhaps matches TRBD2 (5 bases). From germline, CDR1 is SGHRS and CDR2 YFSETQ. The ends were cut back, 2 bases at V and 4 bases at J, with 14 bases in the middle. The CDR3 consists of 15 residues.

This chain links TRBV5-4 with TRBJ2-1; 7 bases agree with TRBD2. CDR1 and CDR2 from the germline V gene are SGHNT and YYREEE (reference sequence). The CDR3 extends over 15 amino acids. V trimming: 3 bases; J trimming: 7 bases; junction bases outside the gene matches: 10. DNA for the CDR3: TGTGCCAGCAGCTGGGAAGCGGGAATGGAGAATGAGCAGTTCTTC. Translation gives CASSWEAGMENEQFF.

With respect to this clone: Within the sample, other DNA sequences also encode this same CDR3. The chain uses TRBV5-1 and TRBJ2-1; TRBD2 is a possible D gene (6 bases). The CDR3 consists of 16 residues. Deletions cut 2 bases from V and 0 bases from J, with 12 bases between. Germline assignment: CDR1 SGHRS and CDR2 YFSETQ. The CDR3 loop reads CASSLGGASSYNEQFF. As DNA, the CDR3 is TGCGCCAGCAGCTTAGGAGGGGCCAGCTCCTACAATGAGCAGTTCTTC.

On this clone itself: Mismatch with germline at one junction end may stem from a read error. The chain has TRBV9 and TRBJ1-4; D possibly corresponds to TRBD1 (6 bases). CDR1 and CDR2 from the germline V gene are SGDLS and YYNGEE. This CDR3 is 14 amino acids long. CDR3 coding DNA: TGTGCCAGCAGCCCCGGGACAACTATTGAAAAACTGTTTTTT. This encodes CASSPGTTIEKLFF.

The chain combines TRBV9 with TRBJ2-3; 8 nucleotides agree with TRBD2. Germline loops: CDR1 SGDLS, CDR2 YYNGEE. Trimming took 0 bases from V and 6 from J; bases not matched to a gene: 6. The CDR3 sequence is 15 residues long. CDR3 coding DNA: TGTGCCAGCAGCGTAGATCGGGAGGGCCTTGATACGCAGTATTTT. This encodes CASSVDREGLDTQYF.

V usage is TRBV5-1 and J usage is TRBJ2-7, with 10 bases aligning to TRBD2. With 1 base clipped from V and 0 bases from J, the junction kept 1 base outside the gene matches. The CDR3 spans 15 residues. The germline CDR1 and CDR2 sequences are SGHRS and YFSETQ. For the CDR3, the DNA is TGCGCCAGCAGCTTGACTAGCGGGGTCTCCTACGAGCAGTACTTC. Translating it yields CASSLTSGVSYEQYF.